The count of the clone carrying this TCR beta chain is one. Antigen specificity is unknown. The entry originates in a study of T cell responses to AZD1222 COVID-19 vaccine. General study findings and limits: A rise in Spike-specific TCR breadth and depth followed two AZD1222 doses. Nearly half of spike-specific TCRs reportedly target variant regions that are unmutated in the B.1.351 and B.1.1.7 variants. Donors, mostly white British, included more females; clonal diversity was possibly underestimated.

Profiled with immunoSEQ multiplex PCR; TCRdb holds only in-frame clones, not every one. The profile shows approximately 170,000 clones, roughly 92% of them singletons. The germline V gene has CDR1 SGDLS and CDR2 YYNGEE. The CDR3 covers 13 residues. The V and J ends lost 8 bases and 3 bases respectively, with 15 bases between them. The rearrangement uses TRBV9 and TRBJ2-7; D is possibly TRBD1 (6 bases). The source material was peripheral blood, sampled on day 0 of AZD1222 vaccination. The TCR was taken from an adult in good health. The CDR3 spells CASNPEGGYEQYF. Written as DNA, the CDR3 is TGTGCCAGTAACCCCGAAGGGGGCTACGAGCAGTACTTC.